These T cell receptor beta chains were read from a single sample in a study of T cell repertoires in aging, cancer and after chemotherapy. TCRdb re-analysed the multiplex PCR reads in MiXCR, keeping a single row per CDR3 protein. The table has about 10,000 distinct CDR3 sequences, roughly a quarter seen once. Sequencing was carried out using blood. These receptors came from a human donor in good health. The CDR3 runs from the conserved cysteine through the conserved F or W. Fields, in order: D gene, V gene, clone size, J gene, CDR3 DNA, CDR3 protein. D genes are given only for firm matches. Clone size is stated in some rows and not others, as once, few, many or a class when expanded.

d_gene: -
v_gene: TRBV5-6
abundance: few
j_gene: TRBJ2-5
CDR3nt: TGTGCCAGCAGCTTCGGACAGCTACAAGAGACCCAGTACTTC
CDR3aa: CASSFGQLQETQYF

d_gene: -
v_gene: TRBV24-1
abundance: few
j_gene: TRBJ1-2
CDR3nt: TGTGCCACCAGTGACTCGACATCCGCCTATGGCTACACCTTC
CDR3aa: CATSDSTSAYGYTF

d_gene: TRBD1
v_gene: TRBV12-3/TRBV12-4
abundance: -
j_gene: TRBJ1-2
CDR3nt: TGTGCCAGCAGTATAGACAGGGGAAAGAGGGGCTACACCTTC
CDR3aa: CASSIDRGKRGYTF

d_gene: -
v_gene: TRBV5-6
abundance: -
j_gene: TRBJ1-1
CDR3nt: TGTGCCAGCGGCCATAAGGGGGGCTCTGAAGCTTTCTTT
CDR3aa: CASGHKGGSEAFF

d_gene: TRBD2
v_gene: TRBV7-2
abundance: few
j_gene: TRBJ2-3
CDR3nt: TGTGCCAGCAGCTTAGGATGGACTAGAACAGATACGCAGTATTTT
CDR3aa: CASSLGWTRTDTQYF

d_gene: TRBD2
v_gene: TRBV7-3
abundance: medium-sized
j_gene: TRBJ2-3
CDR3nt: TGTGCCAGCAGGGTAGCGGGTACTAGCACAGATACGCAGTATTTT
CDR3aa: CASRVAGTSTDTQYF

d_gene: TRBD1
v_gene: TRBV12-3/TRBV12-4
abundance: few
j_gene: TRBJ1-3
CDR3nt: TGTGCCAGCAGGCCCCTGGGACAGAGCTTTGGAAACACCATATATTTT
CDR3aa: CASRPLGQSFGNTIYF

d_gene: -
v_gene: TRBV7-9
abundance: few
j_gene: TRBJ2-5
CDR3nt: TGTGCCAGCAGCTTAAGGACAGAACAAGAGACCCAGTACTTC
CDR3aa: CASSLRTEQETQYF

d_gene: -
v_gene: TRBV12-3/TRBV12-4
abundance: few
j_gene: TRBJ2-3
CDR3nt: TGTGCCAGCAGTTTAGGTCGGGGACGCACAGATACGCAGTATTTT
CDR3aa: CASSLGRGRTDTQYF

d_gene: TRBD2
v_gene: TRBV20-1
abundance: -
j_gene: TRBJ2-3
CDR3nt: TGCAGTGCTAGAGACCCGAGGGGAAGCGGGAGGGGAGATACGCAGTATTTT
CDR3aa: CSARDPRGSGRGDTQYF

d_gene: TRBD1
v_gene: TRBV7-9
abundance: -
j_gene: TRBJ1-2
CDR3nt: TGTGCCAGCAGCCCGGACAGGGGGCACCGGGGCTACACCTTC
CDR3aa: CASSPDRGHRGYTF

d_gene: TRBD1
v_gene: TRBV20-1
abundance: -
j_gene: TRBJ2-1
CDR3nt: TGCAGTGCTGCGGACAGGGGTGTCGTCTACAATGAGCAGTTCTTC
CDR3aa: CSAADRGVVYNEQFF

d_gene: TRBD2
v_gene: TRBV6-2/TRBV6-3
abundance: medium-sized
j_gene: TRBJ2-5
CDR3nt: TGTGCCAGCAGGGCTTGGCGGGGGGTGGAGACCCAGTACTTC
CDR3aa: CASRAWRGVETQYF

d_gene: TRBD2
v_gene: TRBV7-3
abundance: -
j_gene: TRBJ2-1
CDR3nt: TGTGCCAGCAGCCCAGGGACTAGCGAGGGGAGGTACAATGAGCAGTTCTTC
CDR3aa: CASSPGTSEGRYNEQFF

d_gene: TRBD1
v_gene: TRBV2
abundance: -
j_gene: TRBJ1-1
CDR3nt: TGTGCCAGCAACCTACAGGGGACCTCTGAAGCTTTCTTT
CDR3aa: CASNLQGTSEAFF

d_gene: -
v_gene: TRBV6-5
abundance: medium-sized
j_gene: TRBJ2-2
CDR3nt: TGTGCCAGCAGTTACAGCACCGGGGAGCTGTTTTTT
CDR3aa: CASSYSTGELFF

d_gene: -
v_gene: TRBV7-9
abundance: -
j_gene: TRBJ2-4
CDR3nt: TGTGCCAGCAGCTTATCGTGGGACACTGGGTTACGAGCCAAAAACATTCAGTACTTC
CDR3aa: CASSLSWDTGLRAKNIQYF

d_gene: -
v_gene: TRBV24-1
abundance: medium-sized
j_gene: TRBJ1-2
CDR3nt: TGTGCCACCAGTGACCCAGGAGTTCATGGCTACACCTTC
CDR3aa: CATSDPGVHGYTF

d_gene: TRBD1
v_gene: TRBV5-4
abundance: medium-sized
j_gene: TRBJ1-2
CDR3nt: TGTGCCAGCAGCCTGGGACAGTTCTATGGCTACACCTTC
CDR3aa: CASSLGQFYGYTF

d_gene: -
v_gene: TRBV18
abundance: few
j_gene: TRBJ1-2
CDR3nt: TGTGCCAGCTCCTGGGGCACAGGCCGTTTGAGCGGCTACACCTTC
CDR3aa: CASSWGTGRLSGYTF

d_gene: -
v_gene: TRBV12-3/TRBV12-4
abundance: few
j_gene: TRBJ1-1
CDR3nt: TGTGCCAGCAGGCCCCATGCGGGTTTCACTGAAGCTTTCTTT
CDR3aa: CASRPHAGFTEAFF

d_gene: -
v_gene: TRBV19
abundance: -
j_gene: TRBJ2-3
CDR3nt: TGTGCCAGTAGCCGCGCCCCAATGGGCACAGATACGCAGTATTTT
CDR3aa: CASSRAPMGTDTQYF

d_gene: TRBD2
v_gene: TRBV19
abundance: -
j_gene: TRBJ2-5
CDR3nt: TGTGCCAGTAGTACAGGCGGGGGGATGCAAGAGACCCAGTACTTC
CDR3aa: CASSTGGGMQETQYF

d_gene: -
v_gene: TRBV11-1
abundance: medium-sized
j_gene: TRBJ1-2
CDR3nt: TGTGCCAGCAGCCCAAGCCCAGGGTTTAGAGGCTACACCTTC
CDR3aa: CASSPSPGFRGYTF

d_gene: -
v_gene: TRBV27
abundance: medium-sized
j_gene: TRBJ1-6
CDR3nt: TGTGCCAGCAGTTCTCGGGGTTCACCCCTCCACTTT
CDR3aa: CASSSRGSPLHF

d_gene: -
v_gene: TRBV7-9
abundance: medium-sized
j_gene: TRBJ2-3
CDR3nt: TGTGCCAGCAGCTTAAATTCGGGTACGCAGTATTTT
CDR3aa: CASSLNSGTQYF

d_gene: TRBD1
v_gene: TRBV30
abundance: -
j_gene: TRBJ1-3
CDR3nt: TGTGCCGGAAGTAACAGGGGATTTGGAAACACCATATATTTT
CDR3aa: CAGSNRGFGNTIYF

d_gene: TRBD1
v_gene: TRBV6-1
abundance: -
j_gene: TRBJ1-3
CDR3nt: TGTGCCAGAGAAATATCCCGGGACAGGGCTCGGACCGCCCGAAACACCATATATTTT
CDR3aa: CAREISRDRARTARNTIYF

d_gene: -
v_gene: TRBV20-1
abundance: -
j_gene: TRBJ2-1
CDR3nt: TGCAGCGTTGAGGTACGTAGCCGTACCTACAATGAGCAGTTCTTC
CDR3aa: CSVEVRSRTYNEQFF

d_gene: -
v_gene: TRBV12-3/TRBV12-4
abundance: -
j_gene: TRBJ1-5
CDR3nt: TGTGCCAGCACGCAGGGTAGCAATCAGCCCCAGCATTTT
CDR3aa: CASTQGSNQPQHF

d_gene: TRBD2
v_gene: TRBV29-1
abundance: -
j_gene: TRBJ2-5
CDR3nt: TGCAGCGTGGGACTAGCGGGGGGATTGGTGGAGACCCAGTACTTC
CDR3aa: CSVGLAGGLVETQYF

d_gene: TRBD1
v_gene: TRBV6-2/TRBV6-3
abundance: few
j_gene: TRBJ2-3
CDR3nt: TGTGCCAGCAACGACAGGGTAATAACAGATACGCAGTATTTT
CDR3aa: CASNDRVITDTQYF

d_gene: TRBD2
v_gene: TRBV5-1
abundance: -
j_gene: TRBJ2-3
CDR3nt: TGCGCCAGCGGACTAGCGGGAGGGGATACGCAGTATTTT
CDR3aa: CASGLAGGDTQYF

d_gene: -
v_gene: TRBV6-1
abundance: -
j_gene: TRBJ2-3
CDR3nt: TGTGCCAGCAGTGAAAGGTCCGGGGTGGGAGATACGCAGTATTTT
CDR3aa: CASSERSGVGDTQYF

d_gene: -
v_gene: TRBV19
abundance: medium-sized
j_gene: TRBJ2-2
CDR3nt: TGTGCCAGTAGTGACGGAGGTCAGACCGGGGAGCTGTTTTTT
CDR3aa: CASSDGGQTGELFF

d_gene: -
v_gene: TRBV27
abundance: medium-sized
j_gene: TRBJ2-3
CDR3nt: TGTGCCAGCAGTTCAGGGTGGACCACAGATACGCAGTATTTT
CDR3aa: CASSSGWTTDTQYF

d_gene: -
v_gene: TRBV19
abundance: medium-sized
j_gene: TRBJ2-1
CDR3nt: TGTGCCAGTAGTCCCAGGGACGGGAGCTCCTACAATGAGCAGTTCTTC
CDR3aa: CASSPRDGSSYNEQFF

d_gene: -
v_gene: TRBV6-1
abundance: -
j_gene: TRBJ1-2
CDR3nt: TGTGCCAGCAGTGAATCACCAAGATCTAACTATGGCTACACCTTC
CDR3aa: CASSESPRSNYGYTF

d_gene: TRBD1
v_gene: TRBV20-1
abundance: medium-sized
j_gene: TRBJ1-6
CDR3nt: TGCAGTGCTAGGGGGACAGGGTTATTTTCACCCCTCCACTTT
CDR3aa: CSARGTGLFSPLHF

d_gene: TRBD2
v_gene: TRBV30
abundance: medium-sized
j_gene: TRBJ2-3
CDR3nt: TGTGCCTGGAGAAGCGGGGGCGACCGCACAGATACGCAGTATTTT
CDR3aa: CAWRSGGDRTDTQYF

d_gene: -
v_gene: TRBV4-1
abundance: -
j_gene: TRBJ2-5
CDR3nt: TGCGCCAGCAGCCAGTGGAGAGGAGAGACCCAGTACTTC
CDR3aa: CASSQWRGETQYF

d_gene: TRBD1
v_gene: TRBV5-1
abundance: once
j_gene: TRBJ2-7
CDR3nt: TGCGCCAGCAGCTCAGACACCGGGACAGGCTCCCTCGAGCAGTACTTC
CDR3aa: CASSSDTGTGSLEQYF

d_gene: TRBD1
v_gene: TRBV19
abundance: -
j_gene: TRBJ2-7
CDR3nt: TGTGCCAGTAGTGTACCGGGACAGGGTACCTACGAGCAGTACTTC
CDR3aa: CASSVPGQGTYEQYF

d_gene: TRBD2
v_gene: TRBV7-9
abundance: -
j_gene: TRBJ2-5
CDR3nt: TGTGCCAGCAGCTTAACGGGGGGTCGGGCATGGATGAGGGAGACCCAGTACTTC
CDR3aa: CASSLTGGRAWMRETQYF

d_gene: -
v_gene: TRBV15
abundance: -
j_gene: TRBJ2-3
CDR3nt: TGTGCCACCAGCAGAGGATCCCGGGAAAGCACAGATACGCAGTATTTT
CDR3aa: CATSRGSRESTDTQYF

d_gene: -
v_gene: TRBV30
abundance: medium-sized
j_gene: TRBJ1-1
CDR3nt: TGTGCCTGGGCAAACCCGAGACACATGAACACTGAAGCTTTCTTT
CDR3aa: CAWANPRHMNTEAFF

d_gene: TRBD1
v_gene: TRBV6-1
abundance: medium-sized
j_gene: TRBJ2-7
CDR3nt: TGTGCCAGCAGTGAATCCGAAGACAGGGGGCACGAGCAGTACTTC
CDR3aa: CASSESEDRGHEQYF

d_gene: -
v_gene: TRBV5-4
abundance: few
j_gene: TRBJ2-5
CDR3nt: TGTGCCAGCAGCTTAAGAGCACAAGAGACCCAGTACTTC
CDR3aa: CASSLRAQETQYF

d_gene: -
v_gene: TRBV18
abundance: few
j_gene: TRBJ2-7
CDR3nt: TGTGCCAGCTCACCCCGTACCTACGAGCAGTACTTC
CDR3aa: CASSPRTYEQYF

d_gene: -
v_gene: TRBV10-3
abundance: few
j_gene: TRBJ2-3
CDR3nt: TGTGCCATCAGTGAGTCGACGAGCCGCACAGATACGCAGTATTTT
CDR3aa: CAISESTSRTDTQYF

d_gene: TRBD1
v_gene: TRBV6-5
abundance: medium-sized
j_gene: TRBJ1-2
CDR3nt: TGTGCCAGCAGAACGACAGGGCTGGCGCGGGGCTACACCTTC
CDR3aa: CASRTTGLARGYTF

d_gene: TRBD1
v_gene: TRBV7-2
abundance: few
j_gene: TRBJ2-5
CDR3nt: TGTGCCAGCAGCCGCAGATCCCGGGACAGGGGACGAGAGACCCAGTACTTC
CDR3aa: CASSRRSRDRGRETQYF